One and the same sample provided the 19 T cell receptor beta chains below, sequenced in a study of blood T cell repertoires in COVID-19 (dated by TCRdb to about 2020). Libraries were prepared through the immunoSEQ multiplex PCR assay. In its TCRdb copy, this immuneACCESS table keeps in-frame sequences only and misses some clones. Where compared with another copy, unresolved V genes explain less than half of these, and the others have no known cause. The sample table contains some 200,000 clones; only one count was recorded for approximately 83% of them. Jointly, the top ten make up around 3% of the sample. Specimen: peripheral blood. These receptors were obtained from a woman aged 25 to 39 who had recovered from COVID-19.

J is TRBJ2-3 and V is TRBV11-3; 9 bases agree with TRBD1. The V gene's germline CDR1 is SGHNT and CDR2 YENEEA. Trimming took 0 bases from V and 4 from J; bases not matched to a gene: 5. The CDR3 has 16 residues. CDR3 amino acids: CASSLEGGQGSDTQYF. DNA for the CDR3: TGTGCCAGCAGCTTAGAAGGAGGACAGGGGTCAGATACGCAGTATTTT.

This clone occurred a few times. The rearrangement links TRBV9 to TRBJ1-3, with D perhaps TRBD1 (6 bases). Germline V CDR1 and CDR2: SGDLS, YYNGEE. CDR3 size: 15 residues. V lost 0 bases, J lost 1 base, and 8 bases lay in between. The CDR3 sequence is CASSVETGSGNTIYF. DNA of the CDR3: TGTGCCAGCAGCGTAGAGACAGGATCTGGAAACACCATATATTTT.

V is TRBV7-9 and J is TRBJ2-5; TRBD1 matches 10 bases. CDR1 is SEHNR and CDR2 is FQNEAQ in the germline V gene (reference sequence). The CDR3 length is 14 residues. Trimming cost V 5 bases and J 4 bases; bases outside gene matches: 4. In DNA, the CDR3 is TGTGCCAGCAGCACCGGGACAGGGGCAGAGACCCAGTACTTC. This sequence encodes CASSTGTGAETQYF.

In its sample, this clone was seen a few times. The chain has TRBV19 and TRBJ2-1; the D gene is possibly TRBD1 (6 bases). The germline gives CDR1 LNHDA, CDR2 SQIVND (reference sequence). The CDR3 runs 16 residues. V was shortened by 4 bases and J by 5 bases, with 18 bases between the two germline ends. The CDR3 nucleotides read TGTGCCAGTAGTAACAGGGTCGCGGTAAGCAACAATGAGCAGTTCTTC. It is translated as CASSNRVAVSNNEQFF.

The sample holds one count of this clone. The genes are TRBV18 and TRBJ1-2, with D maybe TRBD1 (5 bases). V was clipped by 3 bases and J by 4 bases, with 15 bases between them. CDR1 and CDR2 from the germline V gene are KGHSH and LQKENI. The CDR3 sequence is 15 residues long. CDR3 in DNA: TGTGCCAGCTCACCCGCGTTAGGGGAAGGCTATGGCTACACCTTC. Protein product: CASSPALGEGYGYTF.

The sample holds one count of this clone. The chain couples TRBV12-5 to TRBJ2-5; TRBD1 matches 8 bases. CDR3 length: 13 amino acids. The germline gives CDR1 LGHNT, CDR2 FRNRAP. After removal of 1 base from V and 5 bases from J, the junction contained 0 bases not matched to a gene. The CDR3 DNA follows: TGTGCTAGTGGTTTGGGACAGGGGGAGACCCAGTACTTC. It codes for CASGLGQGETQYF.

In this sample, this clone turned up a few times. CDR3 coding DNA: TGTGCCACCAGTTTCCCAGGAGGGCCGGGTGAGACCCAGTACTTC. Its protein is CATSFPGGPGETQYF. The chain combines TRBV24-1 with TRBJ2-5; D is possibly TRBD2 (6 bases). The germline V gene has CDR1 KGHDR and CDR2 SFDVKD. The CDR3 length is 15 residues. Between the trimmed V and J ends, which lost 6 bases and 5 bases, there was a span of 18 bases.

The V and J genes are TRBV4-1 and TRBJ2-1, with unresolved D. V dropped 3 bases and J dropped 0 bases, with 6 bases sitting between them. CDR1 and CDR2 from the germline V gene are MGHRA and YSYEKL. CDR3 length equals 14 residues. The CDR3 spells CASSQTSSYNEQFF. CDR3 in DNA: TGCGCCAGCAGCCAGACAAGCTCCTACAATGAGCAGTTCTTC.

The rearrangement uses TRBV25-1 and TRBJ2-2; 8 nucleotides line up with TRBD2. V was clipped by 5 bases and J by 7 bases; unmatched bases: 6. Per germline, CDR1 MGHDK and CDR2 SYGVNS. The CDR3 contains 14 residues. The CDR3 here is CASSQGTRIGELFF. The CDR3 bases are TGTGCCAGCAGTCAGGGGACTAGGATCGGGGAGCTGTTTTTT.

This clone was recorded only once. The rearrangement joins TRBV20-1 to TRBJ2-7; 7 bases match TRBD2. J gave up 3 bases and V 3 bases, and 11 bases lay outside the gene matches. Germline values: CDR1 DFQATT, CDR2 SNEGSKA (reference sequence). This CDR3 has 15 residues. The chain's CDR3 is CSASPTGGLSYEQYF. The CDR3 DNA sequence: TGCAGTGCTAGTCCTACGGGGGGACTAAGCTACGAGCAGTACTTC.

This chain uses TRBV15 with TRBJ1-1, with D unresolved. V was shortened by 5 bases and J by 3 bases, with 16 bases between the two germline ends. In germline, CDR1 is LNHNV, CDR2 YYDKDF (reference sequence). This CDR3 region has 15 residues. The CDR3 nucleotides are TGTGCCACCAGCCCCGGTTGGAGGCGGGACACTGAAGCTTTCTTT. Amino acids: CATSPGWRRDTEAFF.

The CDR3 DNA reads TGTGCCAGCAGCCTCCAGACAGGGGAGAACTATGGCTACACCTTC. Amino acid sequence: CASSLQTGENYGYTF. The rearrangement joins TRBV7-9 to TRBJ1-2; 8 positions match TRBD1. This CDR3 region has 15 residues. The V segment lost 5 bases and the J segment 2 bases; nucleotides outside the gene matches: 7. Germline loops: CDR1 SEHNR, CDR2 FQNEAQ (reference sequence).

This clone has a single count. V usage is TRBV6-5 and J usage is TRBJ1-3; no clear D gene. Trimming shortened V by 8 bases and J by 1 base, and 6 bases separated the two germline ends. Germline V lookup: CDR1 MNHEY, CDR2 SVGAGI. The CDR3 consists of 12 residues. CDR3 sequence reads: CASRDSGNTIYF. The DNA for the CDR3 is TGTGCCAGCCGGGATTCTGGAAACACCATATATTTT.

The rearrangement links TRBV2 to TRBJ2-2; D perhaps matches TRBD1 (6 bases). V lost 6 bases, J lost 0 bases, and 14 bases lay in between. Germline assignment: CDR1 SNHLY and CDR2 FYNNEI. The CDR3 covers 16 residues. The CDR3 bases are TGTGCCAGCAGCGTACAAGAGGGGGCGAACACCGGGGAGCTGTTTTTT. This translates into CASSVQEGANTGELFF.

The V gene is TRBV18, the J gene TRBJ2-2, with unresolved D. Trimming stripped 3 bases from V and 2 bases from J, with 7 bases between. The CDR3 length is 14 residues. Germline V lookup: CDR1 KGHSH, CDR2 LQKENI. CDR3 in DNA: TGTGCCAGCTCACCCCTCTCTAACACCGGGGAGCTGTTTTTT. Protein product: CASSPLSNTGELFF. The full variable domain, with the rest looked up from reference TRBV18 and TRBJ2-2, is NAGVMQNPRHLVRRRGQEARLRCSPMKGHSHVYWYRQLPEEGLKFMVYLQKENIIDESGMPKERFSAEFPKEGPSILRIQQVVRGDSAAYFCASSPLSNTGELFFGEGSRLTVL.

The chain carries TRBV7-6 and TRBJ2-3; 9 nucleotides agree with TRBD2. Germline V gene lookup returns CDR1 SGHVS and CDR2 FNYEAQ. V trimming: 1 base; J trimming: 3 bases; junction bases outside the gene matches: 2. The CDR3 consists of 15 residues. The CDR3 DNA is TGTGCCAGCAGCTTAGTTAGCGGGAGTACAGATACGCAGTATTTT. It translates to CASSLVSGSTDTQYF.

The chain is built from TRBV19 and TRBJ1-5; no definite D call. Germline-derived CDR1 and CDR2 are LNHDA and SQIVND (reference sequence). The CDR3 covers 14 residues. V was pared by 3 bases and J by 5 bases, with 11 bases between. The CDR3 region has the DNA TGTGCCAGTAGTATTAGAGGGTTGGATCAGCCCCAGCATTTT. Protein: CASSIRGLDQPQHF.

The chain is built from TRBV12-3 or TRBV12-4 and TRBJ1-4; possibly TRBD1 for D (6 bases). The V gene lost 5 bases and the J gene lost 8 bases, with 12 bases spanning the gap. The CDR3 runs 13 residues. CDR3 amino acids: CASSGDNAEKLFF. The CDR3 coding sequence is TGTGCCAGCAGTGGGGACAACGCCGAAAAACTGTTTTTT.

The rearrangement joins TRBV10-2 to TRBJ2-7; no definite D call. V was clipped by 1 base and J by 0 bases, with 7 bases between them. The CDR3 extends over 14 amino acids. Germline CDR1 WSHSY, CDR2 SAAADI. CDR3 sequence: CASSEFGSSYEQYF. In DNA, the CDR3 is TGCGCCAGCAGTGAGTTTGGTAGCTCCTACGAGCAGTACTTC.